A selection of T cell receptor beta chains follows, all from one sample in a study of a mutant IDH1 vaccine in newly diagnosed glioma. No antigen is known for these receptors. Sequencing was performed with immunoSEQ multiplex PCR; in TCRdb, only in-frame clones are kept and a portion is missing. This table has about 33,000 clones, roughly 90% appearing once. The sample consisted of PBMCs, taken from a glioma patient whose treatment included an IDH1 peptide vaccine. These receptor sequences come from a man aged 40-49 years with glioma. Both conserved end residues are part of each CDR3. Fields, in order: V gene, D gene, CDR3 protein. D genes are given only for firm matches.

TRBV7-2 TRBD1 CASSQGGQAFPEAFF
TRBV6-1 NA CASSEREDLSAFF
TRBV5-1 NA CASSTTTTYSTTQYF
TRBV10-3 TRBD1 CAIRGQGASGNTIYF
TRBV10-3 TRBD1 CAISQPTGSNYGYTF
TRBV7-9 NA CASSLVSASYNEQFF
TRBV15 NA CATSRGGGGTEAFF
TRBV10-3 TRBD1 CAIRGTGSSYEQYF
TRBV19 NA CASSPQTSGTEAFF
TRBV30 NA CAWSVGETQYF
TRBV5-1 NA CASRFPTQGNQETQYF
TRBV4-1 TRBD1 CASSQDGTGTETQYF
TRBV7-9 TRBD1 CASSLDRGFAGELFF
TRBV9 NA CASSVGTGSTTIYF
TRBV29-1 TRBD2 CSVEPPSGSTDTQYF
TRBV2 NA CASTDDRPMAFF
TRBV6-6 TRBD2 CASKGTTSGTTGELFF
TRBV28 NA CASSFIQGPPRTEAFF
TRBV5-1 NA CASSLEGGSYNSPLHF
TRBV6-1 NA CASSELVSTGELFF
TRBV6-6 TRBD2 CASSPRAGGTGELFF
TRBV4-1 TRBD1 CASSQEYDTGQGSYNEQFF
TRBV25-1 NA CASSEPGGEGNTIYF
TRBV6-1 NA CASSVSYQVYGYTF
TRBV28 NA CASSPGTMASGEKLFF
TRBV30 NA CAWSQKIRAPNEKLFF
TRBV5-6 NA CASSLAQGSYEQYF
TRBV7-2 NA CASSLVQGWGTDTQYF
TRBV18 NA CASSPPFVGSGANVLTF
TRBV28 NA CASRPPGDTIYF
TRBV10-3 NA CAISEKQSNYGYTF
TRBV9 NA CASSGNLGEQYF
TRBV6-1 TRBD1 CASIRTGGGTEAFF
TRBV7-9 TRBD1 CASSLVGAGGVKTQYF
TRBV4-3 NA CASSQDGQGNQPQHF
TRBV11-2 NA CASSSSWGPLGYTF
TRBV29-1 NA CSVVAGNTEAFF
TRBV4-3 TRBD2 CASSHDRASGAYEQYF
TRBV10-2 TRBD2 CASSEPIAGGETQYF
TRBV28 NA CAAQGGNTGELFF
TRBV7-7 NA CASSLVGAQGTQYF
TRBV30 NA CAWSGRVGYGYTF
TRBV11-2 NA CASSFGAYTGELFF
TRBV9 NA CASSGSLDTGELFF
TRBV30 NA CAWNPGHYGYTF
TRBV5-1 NA CASTGMGKGTDTQYF
TRBV4-2 NA CASSTQRAYQPQHF
TRBV7-2 NA CASSWAVNQPQHF
TRBV28 NA CASSFRENYGYTF
TRBV7-2 TRBD1 CASRIPGQGNNEQFF
TRBV7-3 NA CASSLAGPNNEQFF
TRBV7-9 TRBD1 CASSHWTGENTEAFF
TRBV19 TRBD1 CASSIPPQGAGTEAFF
TRBV27 TRBD1 CASSLAGTAEKLFF
TRBV6-1 NA CASSSTGITDTQYF